The entry below gives a single T cell receptor (beta chain) sequence along with its context. No antigen is known for it. The CDR3 is made up of 15 amino acids. Trimming pared 2 bases from V and 3 bases from J, leaving 10 bases between. CDR1 is WSHSY and CDR2 is SAAADI in the germline V gene. TCRdb passed the 5' RACE reads through MiXCR, listing each CDR3 protein once. The table has hundreds of thousands of distinct CDR3 sequences, approximately 13% seen once. The entry originates in a study of T cells after yellow fever vaccination. Across the study: In the case of low-cell-number fractions, SMART-Seq v4 Ultra Low Input was used for preparation.

Findings and caveats of the study: Contaminants from the bulk population, in the form of abundant clonotypes, could be found in FACS-sorted repertoires. By day 5 rather than day 15, the secondary response had peaked, though it was weaker. Reappearing after the booster were most of the clones from primary vaccination (roughly 96% CD4, approximately 88% CD8).

The chain uses TRBV10-2 and TRBJ2-2, with no clear D. This specimen was PBMCs, taken on the day of the yellow fever booster vaccination. The sequence was collected from a man aged 25 to 40 who received the YFV17D yellow fever vaccine. CDR3 sequence (DNA): TGCGCCAGCAGTGAGCCCCGCTGGGACACCGGGGAGCTGTTTTTT. Amino acid sequence: CASSEPRWDTGELFF.